The entry below gives a single TCR beta chain sequence along with its context. Its target is not known. The sample originates from a study of cytomegalovirus exposure and HLA in healthy donors. Study-wide results and caveats: The study found most TCR sequences rare, yet found some public TCRs in many donors.

Germline CDR1 is MNHNS and CDR2 is SASEGT. Trimming removed 4 bases at V and 6 bases at J, with 11 bases between. The CDR3 extends over 13 amino acids. Amplification used 60 Vbeta primers and 13 Jbeta primers. This table comes from immunoSEQ multiplex PCR, and its TCRdb copy is limited to in-frame clones, with some not included. This sample has around 65,000 clones, with about 80% found just once. This sequence was found in a woman aged 30 to 39 in good health and CMV-seronegative. The sequencing sample was made of PBMCs. The J gene is TRBJ2-3, the V gene TRBV6-1, with TRBD2 as a possible D gene (6 bases). The CDR3 region is CASSGRDLDTQYF. The CDR3 DNA is TGTGCCAGCAGTGGCCGGGACTTGGATACGCAGTATTTT.